These T cell receptor beta chains were read from a single sample in a study of control samples from healthy donors and cancer patients. The method was immunoSEQ multiplex PCR; TCRdb's version includes in-frame clones alone and lacks a portion of them. Of some 130,000 clones in the sample, more than 85% were seen once. Sequences were obtained from PBMCs. The receptor set was obtained from a man aged 45 to 65 with head and neck cancer. Each CDR3 is given with its conserved first and last residue. D genes are given only for firm matches. Not every row has a clone size; where given, it reads once, few, many or a size class.

CASSYEGASNQPQHF | TGTGCCAGCAGTTACGAGGGGGCCAGCAATCAGCCCCAGCATTTT | TRBD1 | . | TRBJ1-5 | TRBV6-6
CASSDGSQPQHF | TGTGCCAGCAGTGACGGCTCTCAGCCCCAGCATTTT | . | . | TRBJ1-5 | TRBV28
CASSPGRDRLEQYF | TGTGCCAGCTCACCAGGCCGGGACAGGCTGGAGCAGTACTTC | TRBD1 | . | TRBJ2-7 | TRBV18
CASSVGQVNSPLHF | TGTGCCAGCAGCGTAGGGCAGGTTAATTCACCCCTCCACTTT | . | . | TRBJ1-6 | TRBV9
CASGRQGAKYNEQFF | TGCGCCAGCGGACGACAGGGGGCGAAGTACAATGAGCAGTTCTTC | TRBD1 | . | TRBJ2-1 | TRBV5-1
CASSQETSGGLLSYEQYF | TGTGCCAGCAGCCAAGAGACTAGCGGGGGGCTCCTCTCCTACGAGCAGTACTTC | TRBD2 | . | TRBJ2-7 | TRBV3-1/TRBV3-2
CASSQVRAAYEQYF | TGTGCCAGCAGCCAAGTAAGGGCAGCGTACGAGCAGTACTTC | . | . | TRBJ2-7 | TRBV4-2
CASSVVPDNTEAFF | TGTGCCAGCAGCGTAGTCCCAGACAACACTGAAGCTTTCTTT | . | . | TRBJ1-1 | TRBV9
CASSIQDMGGEQYF | TGTGCCAGTAGTATACAGGATATGGGCGGCGAGCAGTACTTC | . | . | TRBJ2-7 | TRBV19
CSADRENTGELFF | TGCAGCGCGGACAGGGAGAACACCGGGGAGCTGTTTTTT | TRBD1 | . | TRBJ2-2 | TRBV29-1
CASSIGTHNEQFF | TGTGCCAGCAGTATCGGGACTCACAATGAGCAGTTCTTC | . | . | TRBJ2-1 | TRBV2
CASSLGNREWAFF | TGTGCCAGCAGCTTGGGGAACAGGGAATGGGCTTTCTTT | . | . | TRBJ1-1 | TRBV7-2
CASSRGAWGNQPQHF | TGTGCCAGTAGTAGGGGGGCTTGGGGGAATCAGCCCCAGCATTTT | . | few | TRBJ1-5 | TRBV19
CASTPALAESSSTDTQYF | TGTGCCAGCACCCCCGCGCTAGCGGAATCTTCTAGCACAGATACGCAGTATTTT | TRBD2 | . | TRBJ2-3 | TRBV7-6
CASANSGGRIDTQYF | TGTGCTAGTGCGAATAGCGGGGGCCGCATTGATACGCAGTATTTT | TRBD2 | . | TRBJ2-3 | TRBV12-5
CATGQGATGELFF | TGTGCCACCGGACAGGGGGCGACCGGGGAGCTGTTTTTT | TRBD1 | . | TRBJ2-2 | TRBV6-5
CASSYLYGRENSPLHF | TGTGCCAGCAGTTACTTATATGGGAGGGAAAATTCACCCCTCCACTTT | . | . | TRBJ1-6 | TRBV6-5
CASSSGTSGGTETQYF | TGTGCCAGCAGCTCCGGGACTAGCGGGGGTACGGAGACCCAGTACTTC | TRBD2 | . | TRBJ2-5 | TRBV7-3
CASSFNRGNDREGRFGYTF | TGCGCCAGCAGCTTTAATAGAGGGAACGACAGGGAGGGACGATTTGGCTACACCTTC | TRBD1 | . | TRBJ1-2 | TRBV5-1
CSVESSDTEAFF | TGCAGCGTTGAAAGCAGTGACACTGAAGCTTTCTTT | . | . | TRBJ1-1 | TRBV29-1
CASSPSSRSNQPQHF | TGTGCCAGCTCACCGAGCTCCCGGAGCAATCAGCCCCAGCATTTT | . | . | TRBJ1-5 | TRBV18
CATSLGVATGANVLTF | TGTGCCACCAGCCTGGGGGTCGCCACTGGGGCCAACGTCCTGACTTTC | . | . | TRBJ2-6 | TRBV15
CASSLAGGLNQPQHF | TGCGCCAGCAGCTTGGCCGGGGGTCTCAATCAGCCCCAGCATTTT | . | . | TRBJ1-5 | TRBV5-1
CASSLSPSYEQYF | TGTGCCAGCAGTTTATCCCCCAGCTACGAGCAGTACTTC | . | . | TRBJ2-7 | TRBV27
CAIQVFMNTEAFF | TGTGCCATACAGGTTTTTATGAACACTGAAGCTTTCTTT | . | . | TRBJ1-1 | TRBV12-3/TRBV12-4
CASSIVGQGAYEQYF | TGTGCCAGTAGTATAGTGGGACAGGGGGCCTACGAGCAGTACTTC | TRBD1 | . | TRBJ2-7 | TRBV19
CAWSPTTSGGPPDTQYF | TGTGCCTGGAGCCCTACGACTAGCGGGGGGCCGCCGGATACGCAGTATTTT | TRBD2 | . | TRBJ2-3 | TRBV30
CASSPGQGEHTEAFF | TGTGCCAGCTCACCGGGGCAGGGGGAACACACTGAAGCTTTCTTT | TRBD1 | . | TRBJ1-1 | TRBV18
CASSYEVGLAGGQTQYF | TGTGCCAGCAGCTATGAGGTCGGGCTAGCGGGGGGACAGACCCAGTACTTC | TRBD2 | once | TRBJ2-5 | TRBV7-9
CASSLARGQTNTGELFF | TGCGCCAGCAGCTTGGCCAGGGGACAGACCAACACCGGGGAGCTGTTTTTT | TRBD1 | . | TRBJ2-2 | TRBV5-1
CATGGARGATDTQYF | TGTGCCACCGGCGGGGCGCGGGGGGCCACAGATACGCAGTATTTT | TRBD2 | few | TRBJ2-3 | TRBV6-6
CARSAAAGGLNTGELFF | TGTGCCAGAAGCGCCGCTGCAGGGGGACTAAACACCGGGGAGCTGTTTTTT | . | . | TRBJ2-2 | TRBV5-3
CASSSPGQGYEQYF | TGTGCCAGCAGTTCTCCGGGACAGGGCTACGAGCAGTACTTC | TRBD1 | once | TRBJ2-7 | TRBV28
CASSAYNEQFF | TGTGCCAGCAGTGCCTACAATGAGCAGTTCTTC | . | . | TRBJ2-1 | TRBV2
CASSFDRGATQYF | TGTGCCAGCAGCTTTGACAGGGGCGCTACGCAGTATTTT | TRBD1 | once | TRBJ2-3 | TRBV7-2
CASSLGDREEAGYTF | TGTGCCAGCAGCTTAGGAGACAGGGAGGAGGCTGGCTACACCTTC | TRBD1 | once | TRBJ1-2 | TRBV7-3
CASSLSTGSTEAFF | TGTGCCAGCAGTCTATCGACAGGGTCCACTGAAGCTTTCTTT | TRBD1 | . | TRBJ1-1 | TRBV6-6
CASRGSGNTEAFF | TGTGCCAGCAGGGGTTCGGGGAACACTGAAGCTTTCTTT | . | . | TRBJ1-1 | TRBV12-3/TRBV12-4
CASSLGEANYGYTF | TGTGCCAGCTCACTCGGGGAAGCTAACTATGGCTACACCTTC | . | . | TRBJ1-2 | TRBV18
CASSLGAGLYEQYF | TGTGCCAGCAGCTTAGGGGCAGGGCTCTACGAGCAGTACTTC | . | . | TRBJ2-7 | TRBV7-2
CASSSHVRDTEAFF | TGTGCCAGCAGTTCCCATGTGAGGGACACTGAAGCTTTCTTT | . | . | TRBJ1-1 | TRBV27
CASREQGLDGYTF | TGTGCCAGCAGAGAACAGGGACTTGACGGCTACACCTTC | . | . | TRBJ1-2 | TRBV27
CASSLEGLGTEAFF | TGTGCCAGCAGCTTAGAGGGGCTGGGCACTGAAGCTTTCTTT | . | . | TRBJ1-1 | TRBV7-2
CASSLLGRAGVEYGYTF | TGTGCCAGCAGCTTACTAGGTCGGGCAGGGGTCGAGTATGGCTACACCTTC | . | . | TRBJ1-2 | TRBV7-9
CASSYHRDYEQYF | TGCGCCAGCAGCTACCACAGAGACTACGAGCAGTACTTC | . | . | TRBJ2-7 | TRBV4-1
CASTSEAGEQYF | TGTGCCAGCACTTCTGAGGCGGGGGAGCAGTACTTC | . | . | TRBJ2-7 | TRBV27
CASSKCSGQTYEQYF | TGTGCCAGCAGCAAATGCTCCGGACAGACCTACGAGCAGTACTTC | . | . | TRBJ2-7 | TRBV21-1
CASSQDSTPAAPLHF | TGCGCCAGCAGCCAAGATAGCACCCCCGCAGCACCCCTCCACTTT | . | . | TRBJ1-6 | TRBV4-3
CASSLTPWGAFF | TGTGCCAGCAGTTTGACCCCGTGGGGAGCTTTCTTT | . | . | TRBJ1-1 | TRBV12-3/TRBV12-4
CATSRGTGTSYGYTF | TGTGCCACCAGCAGAGGAACGGGGACGAGCTATGGCTACACCTTC | . | . | TRBJ1-2 | TRBV15